The TCR beta chain described here comes from a study of identical twins. Study-wide points: Beta out-of-frame twin sharing showed a weaker excess. Models predicted less out-of-frame TCR alpha sharing in monozygotic twins than was found.

The sample holds a few counts of this clonotype. What it binds is not known. Germline V gene data show CDR1 as SGHTA and CDR2 as FQGNSA. The CDR3 is made up of 14 amino acids. MiXCR, run by TCRdb on the 5' RACE reads, gives a single entry per CDR3 protein. The sample lists about 1.7 million distinct CDR3 sequences, about 30% seen once, with approximately 0.25% in the top ten. Sample: cord blood. The chain links TRBV7-2 to TRBJ2-5; either TRBD1 or TRBD2 may supply D (5 bases each). The DNA end favors TRBJ2-7, so the J call may be wrong. This receptor was taken from a newborn girl in good health. The CDR3 region has the DNA TGTGCCAGCAGTCGGGACGGTTTACTTAACGAGCAGTACTTC. Protein sequence: CASSRDGLLNEQYF.